The present T cell receptor beta chain was sequenced within a study of cytomegalovirus exposure and HLA in healthy donors. Overall study: In terms of ancestry, the Caucasian-associated cluster contained about four fifths of the approximately 400 genotyped donors.

CDR1 and CDR2 from the germline V gene are SGHDN and FVKESK. Trimming pared 1 base from V and 12 bases from J, leaving 13 bases between. The CDR3 contains 13 residues. This PCR relied on a set of 60 Vbeta primers and 13 Jbeta primers. Data came from immunoSEQ multiplex PCR; TCRdb stores just in-frame clones and leaves some out. The sample gives about 120,000 clones, roughly 80% of which show up once; about 19% is in the top ten. On this clone itself: The antigen is not known.

Overall study results and limits: Several of the most significant clusters appeared, in a later analysis, to be linked to common viral pathogens. Highly shared variants forming one cluster were likely a sequencing artifact. Earlier findings revealed that most TCR beta V segments proved productive either about 87% or about 30% of the time.

The sequenced material came from PBMCs. The V call is TRBV14, the J call TRBJ2-1, with D tentatively TRBD1 (5 bases). The receptor's source is a man aged 18 to 29 in good health and CMV-seropositive. The CDR3 DNA reads TGTGCCAGCAGCCAAGTACCAGGGCCAAGGCAGTTCTTC. It yields the protein CASSQVPGPRQFF. Looking up the rest from reference TRBV14 and TRBJ2-1 gives the full variable domain: EAGVTQFPSHSVIEKGQTVTLRCDPISGHDNLYWYRRVMGKEIKFLLHFVKESKQDESGMPNNRFLAERTGGTYSTLKVQPAELEDSGVYFCASSQVPGPRQFFGPGTRLTVL.